The present entry profiles one TCR beta chain with its context. Its antigen is still unknown. This sample also contains other DNA sequences that code for the same CDR3. The donors were part of the validation cohort of 120 subjects. That cohort was separate from the first cohort, which comprised about 730 subjects. CDR1 and CDR2 from the germline V gene are MGHRA and YSYEKL. The CDR3 extends over 13 amino acids. Trimming stripped 1 base from V and 3 bases from J, with 5 bases between. The data were taken from a study of cytomegalovirus exposure and HLA in healthy donors. Whole-study results and caveats: The classifier was said to identify cytomegalovirus status with high specificity and sensitivity.

Method: immunoSEQ multiplex PCR; TCRdb's copy keeps in-frame clones and lacks some. The sample lists 130,000 to 150,000 clones, approximately 86% occurring once. The chain couples TRBV4-1 to TRBJ2-3; no definite D call. This receptor was taken from a young man in good health and CMV-seropositive. The source material was PBMCs. The CDR3: CASSQAGTDTQYF. Here the CDR3 DNA reads TGCGCCAGCAGCCAAGCAGGTACAGATACGCAGTATTTT.